The next 28 T cell receptor beta chains were all read from a single sample in a study of blood T cells in healthy people across ages. A second PCR of about 6 to 11 cycles used a sample-barcoded 5' primer and a J-beta primer mix. TCRdb re-analysed the 5' RACE reads in MiXCR, keeping a single row per CDR3 protein. The sample contains about 1,800,000 distinct CDR3 sequences, over 25% of which appear only once. The specimen was blood. The origin of the receptors is a woman in her 30s in good health.

CDR3 nucleotides: TGTGCCAGCAGTGAAACCAGTCGTTCTTTCGCAACTAATGAAAAACTGTTTTTT. It encodes CASSETSRSFATNEKLFF. The chain combines TRBV6-1 with TRBJ1-4; unclear D gene. The CDR3 covers 18 residues. V gave up 2 bases and J gave up 0 bases, with 16 bases separating them. Germline values: CDR1 MNHNS, CDR2 SASEGT.

This clonotype was seen more than once but under ten times. The chain carries TRBV10-3 and TRBJ2-1; D gene uncertain. CDR1 is ENHRY and CDR2 is SYGVKD in the germline V gene. The CDR3 has 13 amino acids. Trimming left V 0 bases short and J 7 bases short, with 7 bases between. The CDR3 sequence is CAISESHSNEQFF. The DNA for the CDR3 is TGTGCCATCAGTGAGTCTCATTCTAATGAGCAGTTCTTC.

In this sample, this clonotype turned up many times. The V call is TRBV3-1, the J call TRBJ1-5; possibly TRBD1 for D (5 bases). Germline values: CDR1 LGHDT, CDR2 YNNKEL (reference sequence). The CDR3 covers 14 residues. The V end lost 4 bases, the J end lost 4 bases, and 11 bases lay between the germline ends. The CDR3 is CASSLGRQNQPQHF. The DNA for the CDR3 is TGTGCCAGCAGCCTAGGACGACAGAATCAGCCCCAGCATTTT.

This clonotype was recorded a few times. The chain employs TRBV29-1 and TRBJ1-4; D is perhaps TRBD1 (6 bases). V was cut by 5 bases and J by 8 bases, with 18 bases left in between. The CDR3 has 14 residues. Germline-derived CDR1 and CDR2 are SQVTM and ANQGSEA. CDR3 bases: TGCAGCGTTCAAGCCGGGACAATCATCGAAAAACTGTTTTTT. This codes for CSVQAGTIIEKLFF.

This clonotype occurred many times. The CDR3 DNA reads as TGCGCCAGCAGCTTGCGGGACAGGGAACCCTACGAGCAGTACTTC. It translates to CASSLRDREPYEQYF. The chain is built from TRBV5-1 and TRBJ2-7; 9 nucleotides agree with TRBD1. The V gene's germline CDR1 is SGHRS and CDR2 YFSETQ. The length of the CDR3 is 15 residues. Losses at the gene ends were 1 base for V and 2 bases for J; bases not matched to a gene: 4. The full variable domain, its missing parts supplied by reference TRBV5-1 and TRBJ2-7, is KAGVTQTPRYLIKTRGQQVTLSCSPISGHRSVSWYQQTPGQGLQFLFEYFSETQRNKGNFPGRFSGRQFSNSRSEMNVSTLELGDSALYLCASSLRDREPYEQYFGPGTRLTVT.

The chain couples TRBV5-1 to TRBJ2-1, with TRBD2 matching 8 bases. V lost 9 bases and J lost 5; bases outside the gene matches: 7. There are 13 residues in the CDR3. CDR1 SGHRS and CDR2 YFSETQ come from the germline V gene. The CDR3 region has the DNA TGCGCCACCACTAGCGGTCCCCACAATGAGCAGTTCTTC. Translation gives CATTSGPHNEQFF. The variable domain in full, completed from reference TRBV5-1 and TRBJ2-1, reads KAGVTQTPRYLIKTRGQQVTLSCSPISGHRSVSWYQQTPGQGLQFLFEYFSETQRNKGNFPGRFSGRQFSNSRSEMNVSTLELGDSALYLCATTSGPHNEQFFGPGTRLTVL.

This rearrangement joins TRBV29-1 to TRBJ1-1; D is undetermined. The CDR3 has 13 amino acids. V lost 2 bases to trimming and J lost 6 bases, with 13 bases between them. CDR1 is SQVTM, CDR2 ANQGSEA, per germline. The CDR3 sequence is CSVETQLRPEAFF. The CDR3 DNA sequence: TGCAGCGTTGAAACACAGCTGCGCCCTGAAGCTTTCTTT.

The J gene is TRBJ2-7, the V gene TRBV20-1; perhaps TRBD2 as D (5 bases). Germline lookup yields CDR1 DFQATT and CDR2 SNEGSKA (reference sequence). Between the trimmed V and J ends, which lost 0 bases and 5 bases, there was a span of 14 bases. The CDR3 sequence is 14 residues long. The CDR3 DNA follows: TGCAGTGCTAGAGAGATCTCGGCGGGCCACGAGCAGTACTTC. Its protein product is CSAREISAGHEQYF.

This sequence joins TRBV12-3 or TRBV12-4 and TRBJ2-7, with D unresolved. The DNA matches TRBJ2-5 better at its end, which makes the J call doubtful. The CDR3 length is 15 residues. The CDR3 sequence: CASSSLNTVQKTQYF. The CDR3 nucleotides read TGTGCCAGCAGTTCCCTAAACACGGTGCAAAAGACCCAGTACTTC.

The chain links TRBV10-3 to TRBJ2-7; 9 bases align to TRBD1. Germline V gives CDR1 ENHRY, CDR2 SYGVKD. V lost 10 bases to trimming and J lost 1 base; unmatched junction nucleotides: 8. This CDR3 is built from 14 residues. The DNA for the CDR3 is TGTGCCAGCCATCCGGGACAGGGTTCCTACGAGCAGTACTTC. It encodes CASHPGQGSYEQYF.

In its sample, this clonotype was seen many times. The chain uses TRBV20-1 and TRBJ2-7, with a tentative D call TRBD2 (5 bases). The CDR3 totals 15 residues. The germline V gene encodes CDR1 DFQATT and CDR2 SNEGSKA (reference sequence). The germline V and J ends were trimmed by 1 base and 3 bases, with 16 bases remaining between them. The CDR3 DNA follows: TGCAGTGCTAGAGCGATACTGCCAGGACTCTACGAGCAGTACTTC. This sequence encodes CSARAILPGLYEQYF.

The chain recombines TRBV24-1 with TRBJ2-2; tentative D call: TRBD2 (6 bases). V dropped 12 bases and J dropped 5 bases, with 15 bases sitting between them. The CDR3 runs to 13 residues. Germline CDR1 reads KGHDR; CDR2 reads SFDVKD. CDR3 nucleotides: TGTGCCGCGGGATTAGGAAGGACCGGGGAGCTGTTTTTT. Amino acids: CAAGLGRTGELFF.

This chain links TRBV29-1 with TRBJ1-2, with a tentative D call TRBD1 (5 bases). The germline gives CDR1 SQVTM, CDR2 ANQGSEA. The CDR3 is 15 amino acids. This CDR3 is CSSERDSRDEYGYTF. The CDR3 DNA reads as TGCAGTTCTGAGAGGGACTCGAGGGACGAGTATGGCTACACCTTC.

A few counts support this clonotype. The chain links TRBV7-2 to TRBJ2-4; 7 bases are shared with TRBD2. The J call may be incorrect, as the DNA end agrees better with TRBJ2-7. This CDR3 has 16 amino acids. CDR1 is SGHTA, CDR2 FQGNSA, per germline. CDR3 in DNA: TGTGCCAGCAGCTTAGATCTGGGGGAGGGCCGCTACGAGCAGTACTTC. Its protein is CASSLDLGEGRYEQYF.

This clonotype was picked up many times. The CDR3 DNA reads as TGCGCCAGCAGTCCTAGGGACAGTTTCTACGAGCAGTACTTC. It encodes CASSPRDSFYEQYF. The J gene is TRBJ2-7, the V gene TRBV4-1, with TRBD1 identical over 7 bases. V was pared by 6 bases and J by 3 bases, with 8 bases of the junction left unmatched. The germline CDR1 and CDR2 sequences are MGHRA and YSYEKL. The CDR3 has 14 residues.

J is TRBJ1-1 and V is TRBV4-3; 7 positions agree with TRBD1. Per the germline V gene, CDR1 is LGHNA and CDR2 is YSLEER. The CDR3 has 13 amino acids. The V and J ends lost 4 bases and 8 bases, in that order; junction bases with no gene match: 7. The CDR3 region is CASSPTGRGEAFF. CDR3 in DNA: TGCGCCAGCAGCCCGACAGGGCGGGGGGAAGCTTTCTTT.

This clonotype was seen more than once but under ten times. This sequence joins TRBV20-1 and TRBJ2-1; possibly TRBD2 for D (6 bases). CDR3 length: 12 residues. CDR1 is DFQATT and CDR2 is SNEGSKA in the germline V gene (reference sequence). V lost 1 base and J lost 9, with 10 bases in between. Here the CDR3 reads CSARAPGGEQFF. The CDR3 DNA is TGCAGTGCTAGAGCCCCCGGGGGTGAGCAGTTCTTC.

In this sample, this clonotype turned up many times. V usage is TRBV7-9 and J usage is TRBJ2-7; D perhaps matches TRBD1 (6 bases). Trimming left V 5 bases short and J 3 bases short, with 11 bases between. The CDR3 runs to 13 residues. Germline V gene sequence: CDR1 SEHNR, CDR2 FQNEAQ (reference sequence). The CDR3 sequence is CASSKTGIYEQYF. DNA for the CDR3: TGTGCCAGCAGCAAAACAGGGATCTACGAGCAGTACTTC.

The chain has TRBV7-2 and TRBJ1-2; TRBD1 agrees at 7 bases. The V segment lost 1 base and the J segment 6 bases; nucleotides outside the gene matches: 5. From germline, CDR1 is SGHTA and CDR2 FQGNSA. The CDR3 totals 14 residues. The CDR3 sequence: CASSLVATGNGYTF. The CDR3 DNA sequence: TGTGCCAGCAGCTTAGTCGCGACAGGGAATGGCTACACCTTC.

This clonotype was observed many times. The CDR3 here is CASSLGTGGWGTQYF. CDR3 nucleotide sequence: TGTGCCAGCAGTCTAGGGACAGGGGGCTGGGGGACCCAGTACTTC. This chain uses TRBV28 with TRBJ2-5, with TRBD1 matching 12 bases. Trimming took 5 bases from V and 7 from J; bases not matched to a gene: 8. CDR1 and CDR2 from the germline V gene are MDHEN and SYDVKM. The CDR3 covers 15 residues. Variable domain in full (rest from reference TRBV28 and TRBJ2-5): DVKVTQSSRYLVKRTGEKVFLECVQDMDHENMFWYRQDPGLGLRLIYFSYDVKMKEKGDIPEGYSVSREKKERFSLILESASTNQTSMYLCASSLGTGGWGTQYFGPGTRLLVL.

The gene calls are TRBV11-2 and TRBJ2-7; perhaps TRBD2 as D (5 bases). Germline V lookup: CDR1 SGHAT, CDR2 FQNNGV. The CDR3 length is 14 residues. V lost 3 bases and J lost 4, with 13 bases in between. The CDR3 reads CASSLYLGDYEQYF. CDR3 nucleotides: TGTGCCAGCAGCTTGTACCTCGGGGATTACGAGCAGTACTTC.

The rearrangement uses TRBV29-1 and TRBJ2-3; 8 bases are a match to TRBD2. V dropped 4 bases and J dropped 6; count of bases not matched to a gene: 15. Germline V CDR1 and CDR2: SQVTM, ANQGSEA. This CDR3 comprises 16 residues. The CDR3: CSVVLTLAAPRDTQYF. DNA of the CDR3: TGCAGCGTTGTGCTGACACTAGCGGCCCCTAGGGATACGCAGTATTTT.

The rearrangement joins TRBV20-1 to TRBJ1-4; D is unresolved. V was shortened by 3 bases and J by 5 bases, with 10 bases between the two germline ends. The CDR3 sequence is 13 residues long. Germline values: CDR1 DFQATT, CDR2 SNEGSKA (reference sequence). The CDR3 DNA reads as TGCAGTGCTAGGCACAGCTCCAATGAAAAACTGTTTTTT. It codes for CSARHSSNEKLFF.

This clonotype came up a few times. V is TRBV6-5 and J is TRBJ1-4; D uncertain. The germline V gene encodes CDR1 MNHEY and CDR2 SVGAGI. V lost 2 bases to trimming and J lost 7 bases, with 8 bases between them. This CDR3 comprises 13 residues. CDR3 amino acids: CASSYAASEKLFF. In DNA form, the CDR3 reads TGTGCCAGCAGTTACGCGGCAAGTGAAAAACTGTTTTTT.

The chain recombines TRBV7-9 with TRBJ2-7; 7 nucleotides agree with TRBD1. Unmatched junction bases numbered 5, after V lost 6 bases and J lost 6 bases. CDR3 size: 12 residues. Germline-derived CDR1 and CDR2 are SEHNR and FQNEAQ (reference sequence). In nucleotides, the CDR3 is TGTGCCAGCAGAGTGGGACAGAGCGAGCAGTACTTC. It encodes CASRVGQSEQYF.

This clonotype occurred a few times. The chain is built from TRBV7-9 and TRBJ1-6, with 8 nucleotides matching TRBD1. Trimming took 3 bases from V and 9 from J; bases not matched to a gene: 7. Germline CDR1 and CDR2: SEHNR and FQNEAQ (reference sequence). The CDR3 spans 15 residues. CDR3 loop: CASSFWTGSVSPLHF. In DNA form, the CDR3 reads TGTGCCAGCAGCTTCTGGACAGGGAGCGTTTCACCCCTCCACTTT.

This clonotype was observed a handful of times. The V call is TRBV4-3, the J call TRBJ2-7; 10 bases are shared with TRBD2. The CDR3 runs to 16 residues. The V gene end was trimmed by 0 bases and the J gene end by 2 bases; junction bases not matched to a gene: 4. CDR1 is LGHNA and CDR2 is YSLEER in the germline V gene. The CDR3 loop reads CASSQESSGRAYEQYF. In DNA, the CDR3 is TGCGCCAGCAGCCAAGAGTCCAGCGGGAGGGCCTACGAGCAGTACTTC.

The table lists this clonotype with a few counts. The chain couples TRBV5-1 to TRBJ2-3, with 9 bases aligning to TRBD1. V trimming: 1 base; J trimming: 3 bases; junction bases outside the gene matches: 3. The CDR3 length is 15 residues. CDR1 is SGHRS and CDR2 is YFSETQ in the germline V gene. The CDR3: CASSLRGQGTDTQYF. The CDR3 DNA reads as TGCGCCAGCAGCTTGCGGGGACAGGGAACAGATACGCAGTATTTT.